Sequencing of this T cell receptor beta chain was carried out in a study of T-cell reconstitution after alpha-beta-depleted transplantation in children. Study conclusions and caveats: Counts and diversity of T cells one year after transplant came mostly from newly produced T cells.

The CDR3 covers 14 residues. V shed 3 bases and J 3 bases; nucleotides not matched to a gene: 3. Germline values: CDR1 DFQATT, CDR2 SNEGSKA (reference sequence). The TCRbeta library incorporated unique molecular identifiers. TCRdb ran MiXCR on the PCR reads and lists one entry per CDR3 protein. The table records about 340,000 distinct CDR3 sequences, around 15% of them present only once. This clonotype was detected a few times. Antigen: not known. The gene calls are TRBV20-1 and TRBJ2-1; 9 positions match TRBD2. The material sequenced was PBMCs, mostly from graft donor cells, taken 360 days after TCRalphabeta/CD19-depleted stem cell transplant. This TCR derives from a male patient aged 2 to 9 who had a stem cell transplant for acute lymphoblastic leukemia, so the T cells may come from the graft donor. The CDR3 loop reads CSARGSGSYNEQFF. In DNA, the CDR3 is TGCAGTGCTAGGGGTAGCGGGAGCTACAATGAGCAGTTCTTC.